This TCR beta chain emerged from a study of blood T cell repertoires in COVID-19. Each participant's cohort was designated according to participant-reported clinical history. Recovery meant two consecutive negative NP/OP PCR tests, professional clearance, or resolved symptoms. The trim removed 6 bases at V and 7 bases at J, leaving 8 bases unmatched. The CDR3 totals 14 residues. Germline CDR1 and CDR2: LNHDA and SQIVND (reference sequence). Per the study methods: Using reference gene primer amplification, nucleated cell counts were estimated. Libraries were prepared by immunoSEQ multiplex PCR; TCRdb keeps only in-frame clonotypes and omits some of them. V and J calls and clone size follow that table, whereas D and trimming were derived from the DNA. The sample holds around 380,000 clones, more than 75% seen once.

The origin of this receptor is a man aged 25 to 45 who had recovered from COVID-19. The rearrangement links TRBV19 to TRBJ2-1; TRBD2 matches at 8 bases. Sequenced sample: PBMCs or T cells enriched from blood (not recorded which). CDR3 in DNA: TGTGCCAGTAGCCAATTCGGGGGGGCTAATGAGCAGTTCTTC. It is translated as CASSQFGGANEQFF.